A selection of T cell receptor beta chains follows, all from one sample in a study of blood T cell repertoires in COVID-19. The protocol was immunoSEQ multiplex PCR, while the TCRdb copy is restricted to in-frame clones and leaves out a portion. This sample has roughly 120,000 clones, with around 80% found just once. Material for sequencing was peripheral blood. The receptors were gathered from a woman of 80 years or more with acute or convalescent COVID-19. The CDR3 runs from the conserved cysteine through the conserved F or W. The order of the fields is clone size, V gene, J gene, CDR3 length, D gene, CDR3 DNA, CDR3 protein. The D gene is left open where the match is weak. The size field is filled for only some rows; it gives once, few, many or a size class.

>NA|TRBV7-2|TRBJ1-2|14|TRBD1
TGTGCCAGCAGCTCCGCCGGGACAGCGCATGGCTACACCTTC
CASSSAGTAHGYTF
>NA|TRBV3-1/TRBV3-2|TRBJ2-7|14|TRBD1
TGTGCCAGCAGCGATGACAGGGCGCCTAGGGAGCAGTACTTC
CASSDDRAPREQYF
>many|TRBV6-5|TRBJ2-7|15|NA
TGTGCCAGCAGTCAATACCCGGACAGCTCCTACGAGCAGTACTTC
CASSQYPDSSYEQYF
>NA|TRBV21-1|TRBJ2-3|23|NA
TGTGCCAGCAGCAAGATGGTCCCCCCGGTTCGAGGGGGCGGGAGGGTCGGCACAGATACGCAGTATTTT
CASSKMVPPVRGGGRVGTDTQYF
>NA|TRBV2|TRBJ2-7|13|NA
TGTGCCAGCAGTGATATGCGGGGGCCCGAGCAGTACTTC
CASSDMRGPEQYF
>NA|TRBV29-1|TRBJ1-5|12|NA
TGCAGCGTGGCGGACACCGCTCAGCCCCAGCATTTT
CSVADTAQPQHF
>NA|TRBV19|TRBJ1-1|14|NA
TGTGCCAGTAGTATTCAGGGGACGAACACTGAAGCTTTCTTT
CASSIQGTNTEAFF
>NA|TRBV25-1|TRBJ2-1|11|NA
TGTGCCAGCAGTGGGCTAGCGGAGCAGTTCTTC
CASSGLAEQFF
>NA|TRBV30|TRBJ1-5|13|NA
TGTGCCTGGAGTGTAGGGGACAATCAGCCCCAGCATTTT
CAWSVGDNQPQHF
>NA|TRBV14|TRBJ1-2|14|NA
TGTGCCAGCAGCCCCACAAGGGGAAACTATGGCTACACCTTC
CASSPTRGNYGYTF
>once|TRBV5-6|TRBJ1-2|14|NA
TGTGCCAGCAGCTTGGATCCGGGGTTTAATGGCTACACCTTC
CASSLDPGFNGYTF
>NA|TRBV3-1/TRBV3-2|TRBJ1-6|16|NA
TGTGCCAGCAGCCAAGGTCCGGGGTCCTATAATTCACCCCTCCACTTT
CASSQGPGSYNSPLHF
>NA|TRBV28|TRBJ2-7|15|TRBD1
TGTGCCAGCAGTGCTCCCGGGACAGGACCCTACGAGCAGTACTTC
CASSAPGTGPYEQYF
>NA|TRBV12-3/TRBV12-4|TRBJ1-1|11|NA
TGTGCCAGCAGCCGGGGCGGGGTAGCTTTCTTT
CASSRGGVAFF
>NA|TRBV11-2|TRBJ1-3|17|NA
TGTGCCAGCAGCTTAGAAAGGGGAAGATCCGCTGGAAACACCATATATTTT
CASSLERGRSAGNTIYF
>NA|TRBV10-1|TRBJ2-1|14|TRBD2
TGCGCCAGCAGTGCTAGCGGGGGGGCTTCTGAGCAGTTCTTC
CASSASGGASEQFF
>NA|TRBV4-2|TRBJ2-4|17|NA
TGTGCCAGCAGCCAAGCTGTGACAGGACTAGCCAAAAACATTCAGTACTTC
CASSQAVTGLAKNIQYF
>NA|TRBV4-3|TRBJ1-2|14|TRBD1
TGCGCCAGCAGCCTAGACAGGGATAGCTATGGCTACACCTTC
CASSLDRDSYGYTF
>few|TRBV9|TRBJ2-1|15|TRBD1
TGTGCCAGCAGCATTACCGGGACAGCCTACAATGAGCAGTTCTTC
CASSITGTAYNEQFF
>NA|TRBV6-5|TRBJ2-2|15|NA
TGTGCCAGCAGGGTAGCGGTTCGGAACACCGGGGAGCTGTTTTTT
CASRVAVRNTGELFF
>NA|TRBV18|TRBJ1-3|16|NA
TGTGCCAGCTCACCAACTAGGGAAGGCTCTGGAAACACCATATATTTT
CASSPTREGSGNTIYF
>once|TRBV7-2|TRBJ1-1|14|NA
TGTGCCAGCAGCTTAGGCAGGGTGAACACTGAAGCTTTCTTT
CASSLGRVNTEAFF
>NA|TRBV7-2|TRBJ2-7|13|NA
TGTGCCAGCAGAGGCACAGGGTTGGGAGAGCAGTACTTC
CASRGTGLGEQYF
>few|TRBV2|TRBJ1-5|15|TRBD1
TGTGCCAGCAGCACCGGGACAGGCCCCAATCAGCCCCAGCATTTT
CASSTGTGPNQPQHF
>NA|TRBV7-9|TRBJ1-1|14|TRBD1
TGTGCCAGCAGCTCAGACCGGACAGGGGGCGAAGCTTTCTTT
CASSSDRTGGEAFF
>NA|TRBV10-2|TRBJ2-5|16|TRBD2
TGCGCCAGCCTCACCGGACTAGCGGGGGTACAAGAGACCCAGTACTTC
CASLTGLAGVQETQYF
>NA|TRBV19|TRBJ1-5|15|NA
TGTGCCAGTAGTATGGGGAGGGACACTAATCAGCCCCAGCATTTT
CASSMGRDTNQPQHF
>NA|TRBV28|TRBJ2-3|15|TRBD2
TGTGCCAGCAGTTTTAGCGGGAGAGGAGCAGATACGCAGTATTTT
CASSFSGRGADTQYF
>few|TRBV7-9|TRBJ2-7|15|TRBD2
TGTGCCAGCACCCCTCCGGGACTAGCGGTCTACGAGCAGTACTTC
CASTPPGLAVYEQYF
>NA|TRBV6-5|TRBJ1-4|14|NA
TGTGCCAGCAGAGACACTGCAACTAATGAAAAACTGTTTTTT
CASRDTATNEKLFF
>NA|TRBV6-4|TRBJ2-2|12|TRBD1
TGTGCCAGTCAGGGGGAAACCGGGGAGCTGTTTTTT
CASQGETGELFF
>NA|TRBV10-1|TRBJ2-3|14|TRBD2
TGCGCCAGCCTGACTAGCAGACCCACAGATACGCAGTATTTT
CASLTSRPTDTQYF
>NA|TRBV24-1|TRBJ2-1|16|TRBD2
TGTGCCACCAGTGATTTTACTAGCGGGAGTTCGAATGAGCAGTTCTTC
CATSDFTSGSSNEQFF
>NA|TRBV19|TRBJ1-2|17|TRBD1
TGTGCCAGTAGGCGCGGGACAGCCTATCGGCTTAACTATGGCTACACCTTC
CASRRGTAYRLNYGYTF
>NA|TRBV29-1|TRBJ1-4|17|NA
TGCAGCGTTGAAGGGCAGGCGGGAGACGCAACTAATGAAAAACTGTTTTTT
CSVEGQAGDATNEKLFF
>NA|TRBV27|TRBJ2-1|17|TRBD2
TGTGCCAGCAGTTTATCCGGGACTAGCGGGGGTTACAATGAGCAGTTCTTC
CASSLSGTSGGYNEQFF
>NA|TRBV6-6|TRBJ2-7|13|NA
TGTGCCAGCGGTCGGACAGAGGCCTACGAGCAGTACTTC
CASGRTEAYEQYF
>NA|TRBV5-6|TRBJ2-5|16|TRBD1
TGTGCCAGCAGCTTGGACTTGACAGGGGGGGAAGAGACCCAGTACTTC
CASSLDLTGGEETQYF
>NA|TRBV5-1|TRBJ2-7|17|NA
TGCGCCAGCAGCTTGGTACCCGGACAGACGAGCTCCTACGAGCAGTACTTC
CASSLVPGQTSSYEQYF
>NA|TRBV4-1|TRBJ2-2|18|TRBD2
TGCGCCAGCAGCCAACCCTTACTAGCGTTCGCGAACACCGGGGAGCTGTTTTTT
CASSQPLLAFANTGELFF
>NA|TRBV7-7|TRBJ2-7|13|NA
TGTGCTAGCAGCTTAAGTACGGAACAGGAGCAGTACTTC
CASSLSTEQEQYF